The 3 T cell receptor beta chains below come from one sample, sequenced in a study of OX40 agonist ivuxolimab in advanced cancers. The assay was immunoSEQ multiplex PCR, and TCRdb's table has in-frame clones only and misses some. There are thousands of clones in the sample; 65% to 70% occur only once, and 35% to 45% lies in the top ten. This material consisted of CD4+ or CD8+ T cells sorted from blood, taken in a trial of the OX40 agonist ivuxolimab. The receptors were gathered from an adult with an advanced solid tumor such as melanoma, head and neck, liver or kidney cancer.

The chain joins TRBV2 to TRBJ1-6; D is possibly TRBD1 (5 bases). Germline CDR1 reads SNHLY; CDR2 reads FYNNEI. V lost 7 bases to trimming and J lost 7 bases, with 20 bases between them. CDR3 size: 16 residues. This CDR3 is CASNPGLLGGNSPLHF. CDR3 bases: TGTGCCAGCAACCCGGGACTTCTTGGAGGCAATTCACCCCTCCACTTT.

By sample share, this clone is large. The V gene is TRBV13, the J gene TRBJ2-2; the match to TRBD2 covers 10 bases. This CDR3 is built from 15 residues. Germline V CDR1 and CDR2: PRHDT, FYEKMQ (reference sequence). Trimming cost V 7 bases and J 3 bases; bases outside gene matches: 5. The CDR3 reads CASNLAGEDTGELFF. The DNA for the CDR3 is TGTGCCAGCAACCTAGCGGGAGAGGACACCGGGGAGCTGTTTTTT. The entire variable domain, with the rest obtained from reference TRBV13 and TRBJ2-2, is as follows: AAGVIQSPRHLIKEKRETATLKCYPIPRHDTVYWYQQGPGQDPQFLISFYEKMQSDKGSIPDRFSAQQFSDYHSELNMSSLELGDSALYFCASNLAGEDTGELFFGEGSRLTVL.

This chain connects TRBV4-2 to TRBJ2-7; TRBD1 matches at 9 bases. The trim removed 0 bases at V and 4 bases at J, leaving 10 bases unmatched. The CDR3 runs 17 residues. CDR1 and CDR2 from the germline V gene are LGHNA and YNFKEQ. CDR3 DNA sequence: TGTGCCAGCAGCCAAGAAGGAGAAGGGACAGGGTTTTACGAGCAGTACTTC. It yields the protein CASSQEGEGTGFYEQYF.